This T cell receptor beta chain stems from a study of spatial heterogeneity in lung cancer. TCRdb re-called the 5' RACE reads through MiXCR, storing one row per CDR3 protein. The repertoire holds 45,000 to 55,000 distinct CDR3 sequences, with approximately 5% as singletons. As to time point: sample taken at primary tumor resection. No cell sorting; template was whole RNA from tumor, lung tissue or PBMC. This clonotype was detected many times. CDR1 SEHNR and CDR2 FQNEAQ come from the germline V gene (reference sequence). Trimming removed 3 bases from V and 6 bases from J; junction bases left unmatched: 4. CDR3 length: 15 residues.

The chain recombines TRBV7-9 with TRBJ2-3, with TRBD2 matching over 12 bases. This TCR was sampled from a male donor with early-stage non-small cell lung cancer. Sequences were derived from PBMCs, sampled at surgery. The CDR3 DNA sequence: TGTGCCAGCAGCTTCACCGGGACTAGCGGGGATACGCAGTATTTT. Its translation is CASSFTGTSGDTQYF.